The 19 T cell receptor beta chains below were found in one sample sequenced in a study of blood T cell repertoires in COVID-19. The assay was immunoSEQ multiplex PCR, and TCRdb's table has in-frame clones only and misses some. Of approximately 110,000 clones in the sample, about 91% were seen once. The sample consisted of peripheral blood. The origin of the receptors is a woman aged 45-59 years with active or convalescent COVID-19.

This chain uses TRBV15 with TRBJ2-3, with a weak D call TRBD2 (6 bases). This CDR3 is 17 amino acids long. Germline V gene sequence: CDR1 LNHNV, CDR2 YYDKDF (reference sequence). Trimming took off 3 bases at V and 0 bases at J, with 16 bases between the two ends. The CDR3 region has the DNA TGTGCCACCAGCAGTTCTCGCGGGACCTCTAGCACAGATACGCAGTATTTT. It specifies CATSSSRGTSSTDTQYF. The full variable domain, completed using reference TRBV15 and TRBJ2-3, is DAMVIQNPRYQVTQFGKPVTLSCSQTLNHNVMYWYQQKSSQAPKLLFHYYDKDFNNEADTPDNFQSRRPNTSFCFLDIRSPGLGDTAMYLCATSSSRGTSSTDTQYFGPGTRLTVL.

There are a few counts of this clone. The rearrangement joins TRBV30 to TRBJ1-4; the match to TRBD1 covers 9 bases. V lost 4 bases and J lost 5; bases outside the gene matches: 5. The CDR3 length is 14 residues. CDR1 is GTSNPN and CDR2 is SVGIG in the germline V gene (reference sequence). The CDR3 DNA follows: TGTGCCTGGACCGCAGGGACAGGGAATGAAAAACTGTTTTTT. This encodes CAWTAGTGNEKLFF.

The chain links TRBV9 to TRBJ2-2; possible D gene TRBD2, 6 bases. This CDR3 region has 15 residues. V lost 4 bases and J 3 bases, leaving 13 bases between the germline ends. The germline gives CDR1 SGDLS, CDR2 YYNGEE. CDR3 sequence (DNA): TGTGCCAGCAGCCCGAGAACGGGAGACACCGGGGAGCTGTTTTTT. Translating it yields CASSPRTGDTGELFF.

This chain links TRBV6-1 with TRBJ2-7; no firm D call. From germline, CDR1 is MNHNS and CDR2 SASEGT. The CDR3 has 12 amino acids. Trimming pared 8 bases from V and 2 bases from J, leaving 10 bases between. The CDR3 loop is CASLAYPYEQYF. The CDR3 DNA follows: TGTGCCAGCTTAGCCTACCCCTACGAGCAGTACTTC.

The CDR3 loop is CAWTPRGGAGTEAFF. CDR3 coding DNA: TGTGCCTGGACGCCACGAGGGGGAGCTGGCACTGAAGCTTTCTTT. This chain joins TRBV30 and TRBJ1-1; tentative D call: TRBD1 (6 bases). The CDR3 runs to 15 residues. V lost 4 bases to trimming and J lost 4 bases, with 19 bases between them. Looked up from germline, CDR1 is GTSNPN and CDR2 is SVGIG (reference sequence).

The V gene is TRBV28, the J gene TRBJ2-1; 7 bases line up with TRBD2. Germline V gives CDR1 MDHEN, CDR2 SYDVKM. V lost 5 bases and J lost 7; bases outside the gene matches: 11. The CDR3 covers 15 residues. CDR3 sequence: CASSGPGRGWNEQFF. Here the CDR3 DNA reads TGTGCCAGCAGTGGTCCGGGGAGGGGTTGGAATGAGCAGTTCTTC.

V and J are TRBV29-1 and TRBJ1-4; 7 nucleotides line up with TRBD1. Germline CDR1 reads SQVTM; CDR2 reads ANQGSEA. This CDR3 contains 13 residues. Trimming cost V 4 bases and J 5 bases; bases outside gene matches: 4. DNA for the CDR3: TGCAGCGTTGGACAGGGACTCAATGAAAAACTGTTTTTT. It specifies CSVGQGLNEKLFF.

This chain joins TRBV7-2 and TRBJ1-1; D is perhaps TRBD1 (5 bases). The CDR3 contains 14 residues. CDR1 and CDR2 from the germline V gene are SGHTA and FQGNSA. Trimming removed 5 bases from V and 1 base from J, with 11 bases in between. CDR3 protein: CASSLGAENTEAFF. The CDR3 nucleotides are TGTGCCAGCAGCCTAGGGGCAGAGAACACTGAAGCTTTCTTT. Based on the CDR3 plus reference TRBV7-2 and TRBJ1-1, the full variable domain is GAGVSQSPSNKVTEKGKDVELRCDPISGHTALYWYRQSLGQGLEFLIYFQGNSAPDKSGLPSDRFSAERTGGSVSTLTIQRTQQEDSAVYLCASSLGAENTEAFFGQGTRLTVV.

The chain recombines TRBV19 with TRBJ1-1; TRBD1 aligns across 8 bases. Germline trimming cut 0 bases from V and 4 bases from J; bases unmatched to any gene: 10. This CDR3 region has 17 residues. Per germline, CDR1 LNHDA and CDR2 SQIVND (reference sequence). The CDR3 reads CASSIERSNRGSTEAFF. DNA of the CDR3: TGTGCCAGTAGTATAGAGCGATCGAACAGGGGGAGCACTGAAGCTTTCTTT.

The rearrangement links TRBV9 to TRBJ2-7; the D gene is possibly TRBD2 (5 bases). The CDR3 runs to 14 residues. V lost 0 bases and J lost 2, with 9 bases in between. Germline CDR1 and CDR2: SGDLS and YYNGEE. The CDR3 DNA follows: TGTGCCAGCAGCGTAGATATGGGAGCCTACGAGCAGTACTTC. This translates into CASSVDMGAYEQYF.

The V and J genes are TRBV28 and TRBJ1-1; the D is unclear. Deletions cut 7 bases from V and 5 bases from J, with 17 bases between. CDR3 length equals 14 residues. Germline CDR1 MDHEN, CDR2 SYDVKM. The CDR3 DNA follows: TGTGCCAGCACCGGCGTCCCAGGCGGGACTGAAGCTTTCTTT. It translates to CASTGVPGGTEAFF. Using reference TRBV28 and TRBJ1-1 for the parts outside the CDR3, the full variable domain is DVKVTQSSRYLVKRTGEKVFLECVQDMDHENMFWYRQDPGLGLRLIYFSYDVKMKEKGDIPEGYSVSREKKERFSLILESASTNQTSMYLCASTGVPGGTEAFFGQGTRLTVV.

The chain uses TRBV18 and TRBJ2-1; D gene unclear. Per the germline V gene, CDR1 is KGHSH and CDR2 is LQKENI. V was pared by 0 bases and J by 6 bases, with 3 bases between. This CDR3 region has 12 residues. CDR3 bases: TGTGCCAGCTCACCACCCCTCAATGAGCAGTTCTTC. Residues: CASSPPLNEQFF.

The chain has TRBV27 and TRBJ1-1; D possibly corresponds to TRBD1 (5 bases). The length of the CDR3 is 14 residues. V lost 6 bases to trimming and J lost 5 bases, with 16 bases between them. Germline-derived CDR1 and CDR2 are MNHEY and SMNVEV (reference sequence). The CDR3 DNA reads TGTGCCAGCAGGAAAGTGGGAGGGGAGACTGAAGCTTTCTTT. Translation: CASRKVGGETEAFF.

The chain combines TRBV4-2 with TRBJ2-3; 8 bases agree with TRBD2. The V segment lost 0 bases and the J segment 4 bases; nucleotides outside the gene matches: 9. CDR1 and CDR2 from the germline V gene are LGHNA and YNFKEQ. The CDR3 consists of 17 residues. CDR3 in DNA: TGTGCCAGCAGCCAAGACGTCGCTAGCGGGTGGTCAGATACGCAGTATTTT. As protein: CASSQDVASGWSDTQYF.

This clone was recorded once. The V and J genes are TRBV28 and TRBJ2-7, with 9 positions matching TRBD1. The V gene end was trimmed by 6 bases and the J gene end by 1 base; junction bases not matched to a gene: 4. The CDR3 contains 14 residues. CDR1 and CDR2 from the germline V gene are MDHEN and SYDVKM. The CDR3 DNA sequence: TGTGCCAGCAGAACGGACAGGGGTTCCTACGAGCAGTACTTC. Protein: CASRTDRGSYEQYF.

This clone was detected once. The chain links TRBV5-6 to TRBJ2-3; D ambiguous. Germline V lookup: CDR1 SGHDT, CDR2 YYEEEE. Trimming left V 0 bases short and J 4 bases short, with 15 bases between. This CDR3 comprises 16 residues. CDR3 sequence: CASSLGSVRRADTQYF. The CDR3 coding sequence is TGTGCCAGCAGCTTGGGATCGGTGCGACGGGCAGATACGCAGTATTTT.

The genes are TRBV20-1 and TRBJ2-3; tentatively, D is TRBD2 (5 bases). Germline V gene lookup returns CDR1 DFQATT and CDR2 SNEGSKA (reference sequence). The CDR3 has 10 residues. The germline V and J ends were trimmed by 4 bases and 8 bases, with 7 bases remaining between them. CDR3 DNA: TGCAGTGCTAACGAGGGTACGCAGTATTTT. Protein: CSANEGTQYF.

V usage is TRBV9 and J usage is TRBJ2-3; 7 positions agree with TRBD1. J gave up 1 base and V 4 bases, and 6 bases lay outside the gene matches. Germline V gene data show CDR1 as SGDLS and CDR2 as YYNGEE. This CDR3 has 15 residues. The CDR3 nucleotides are TGTGCCAGCAGCCCCAGACAGGGCCGCACAGATACGCAGTATTTT. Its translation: CASSPRQGRTDTQYF.

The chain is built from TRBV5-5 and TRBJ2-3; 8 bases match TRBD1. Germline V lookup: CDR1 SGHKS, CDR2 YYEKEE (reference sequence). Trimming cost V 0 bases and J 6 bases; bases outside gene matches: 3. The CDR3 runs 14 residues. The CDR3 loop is CASSLDRGRDTQYF. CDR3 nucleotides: TGTGCCAGCAGCTTGGACAGGGGGAGGGATACGCAGTATTTT.